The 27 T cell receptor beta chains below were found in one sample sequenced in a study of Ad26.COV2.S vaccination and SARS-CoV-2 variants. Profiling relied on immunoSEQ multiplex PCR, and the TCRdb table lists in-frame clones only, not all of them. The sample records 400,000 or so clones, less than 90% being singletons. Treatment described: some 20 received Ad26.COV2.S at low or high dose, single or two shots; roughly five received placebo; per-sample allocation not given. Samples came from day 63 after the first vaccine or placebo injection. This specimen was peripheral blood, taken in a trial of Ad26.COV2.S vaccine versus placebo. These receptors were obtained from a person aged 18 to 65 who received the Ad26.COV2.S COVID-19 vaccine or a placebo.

In DNA form, the CDR3 reads TGTGCCAGCAGCCCCGTCGGGGGTCGGGTTAACGAGCAGTACTTC. It encodes CASSPVGGRVNEQYF. J is TRBJ2-7 and V is TRBV11-2, with D possibly matching TRBD2 (6 bases). Trimming cost V 5 bases and J 5 bases, with 19 bases left between them. Germline values: CDR1 SGHAT, CDR2 FQNNGV. The CDR3 has 15 amino acids.

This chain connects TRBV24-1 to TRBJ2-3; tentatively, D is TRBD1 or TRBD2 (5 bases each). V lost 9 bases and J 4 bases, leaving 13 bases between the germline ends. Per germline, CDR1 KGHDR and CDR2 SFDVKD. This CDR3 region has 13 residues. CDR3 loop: CATRDPLADTQYF. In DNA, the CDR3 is TGTGCCACCCGGGACCCCTTGGCAGATACGCAGTATTTT.

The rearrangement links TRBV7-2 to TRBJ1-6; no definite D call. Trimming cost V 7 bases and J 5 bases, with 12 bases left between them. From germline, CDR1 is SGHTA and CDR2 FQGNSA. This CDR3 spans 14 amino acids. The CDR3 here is CASTWVTDNSPLHF. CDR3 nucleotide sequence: TGTGCCAGCACCTGGGTCACGGATAATTCACCCCTCCACTTT. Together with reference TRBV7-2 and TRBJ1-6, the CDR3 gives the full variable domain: GAGVSQSPSNKVTEKGKDVELRCDPISGHTALYWYRQSLGQGLEFLIYFQGNSAPDKSGLPSDRFSAERTGGSVSTLTIQRTQQEDSAVYLCASTWVTDNSPLHFGNGTRLTVT.

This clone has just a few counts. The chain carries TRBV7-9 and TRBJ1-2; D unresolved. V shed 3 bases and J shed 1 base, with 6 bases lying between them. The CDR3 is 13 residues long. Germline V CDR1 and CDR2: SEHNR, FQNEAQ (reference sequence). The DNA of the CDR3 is TGTGCCAGCAGCTTGGGTGTTAACTATGGCTACACCTTC. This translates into CASSLGVNYGYTF. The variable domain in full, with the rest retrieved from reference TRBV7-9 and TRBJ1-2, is DTGVSQNPRHKITKRGQNVTFRCDPISEHNRLYWYRQTLGQGPEFLTYFQNEAQLEKSRLLSDRFSAERPKGSFSTLEIQRTEQGDSAMYLCASSLGVNYGYTFGSGTRLTVV.

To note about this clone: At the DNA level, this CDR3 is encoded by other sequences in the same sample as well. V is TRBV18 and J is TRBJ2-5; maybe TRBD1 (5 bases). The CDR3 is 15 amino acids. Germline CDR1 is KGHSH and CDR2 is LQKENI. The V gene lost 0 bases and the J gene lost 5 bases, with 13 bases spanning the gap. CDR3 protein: CASSPPAGMGETQYF. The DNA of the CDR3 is TGTGCCAGCTCACCACCGGCAGGGATGGGGGAGACCCAGTACTTC.

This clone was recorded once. The CDR3 is CASSRKGISPLLNEQFF. The CDR3 nucleotides read TGTGCCAGCAGTCGAAAGGGTATCTCCCCCCTATTGAATGAGCAGTTCTTC. The chain carries TRBV25-1 and TRBJ2-1; D ambiguous. The CDR3 runs to 17 residues. The germline gives CDR1 MGHDK, CDR2 SYGVNS. The V end lost 5 bases, the J end lost 7 bases, and 24 bases lay between the germline ends.

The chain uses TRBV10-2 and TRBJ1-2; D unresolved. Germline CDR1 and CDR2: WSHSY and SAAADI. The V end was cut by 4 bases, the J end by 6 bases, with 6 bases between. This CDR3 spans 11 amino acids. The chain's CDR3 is CASSGLHGYTF. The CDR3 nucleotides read TGCGCCAGCAGTGGACTGCATGGCTACACCTTC.

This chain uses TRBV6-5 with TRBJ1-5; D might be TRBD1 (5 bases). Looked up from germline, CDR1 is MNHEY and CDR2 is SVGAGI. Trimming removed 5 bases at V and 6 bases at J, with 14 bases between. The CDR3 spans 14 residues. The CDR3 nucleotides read TGTGCCAGCAGTCAGGGTACGGGGTTTCAGCCCCAGCATTTT. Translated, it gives CASSQGTGFQPQHF.

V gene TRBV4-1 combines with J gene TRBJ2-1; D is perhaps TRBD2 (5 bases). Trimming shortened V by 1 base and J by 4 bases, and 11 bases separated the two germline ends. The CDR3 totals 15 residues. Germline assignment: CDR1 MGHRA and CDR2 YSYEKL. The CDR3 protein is CASSQGRNEYNEQFF. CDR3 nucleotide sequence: TGCGCCAGCAGCCAAGGGAGGAATGAATACAATGAGCAGTTCTTC.

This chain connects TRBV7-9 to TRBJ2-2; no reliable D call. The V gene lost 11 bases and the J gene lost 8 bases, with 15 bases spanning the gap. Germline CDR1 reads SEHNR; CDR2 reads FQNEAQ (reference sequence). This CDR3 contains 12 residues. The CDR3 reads CAGSGSAGELFF. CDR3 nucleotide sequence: TGTGCCGGAAGTGGGTCTGCAGGGGAGCTGTTTTTT.

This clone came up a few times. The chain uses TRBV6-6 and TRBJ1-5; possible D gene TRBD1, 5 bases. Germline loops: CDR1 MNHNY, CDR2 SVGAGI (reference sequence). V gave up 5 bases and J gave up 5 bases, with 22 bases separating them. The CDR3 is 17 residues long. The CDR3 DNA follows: TGTGCCAGCAGTCTCTCGGGGGGTCAGTATAGGGATCAGCCCCAGCATTTT. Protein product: CASSLSGGQYRDQPQHF.

The CDR3 reads CASSGAGTGGNYGYTF. The CDR3 DNA follows: TGTGCCAGCAGCGGAGCCGGGACAGGGGGCAACTATGGCTACACCTTC. This chain uses TRBV5-6 with TRBJ1-2; the match to TRBD1 covers 12 bases. The CDR3 extends over 16 amino acids. After removal of 4 bases from V and 2 bases from J, the junction contained 6 bases not matched to a gene. The germline gives CDR1 SGHDT, CDR2 YYEEEE.

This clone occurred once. CDR3 nucleotide sequence: TGTGCCAGCAGCTTTGCGTCCGGGACCCTGAACGGGAATGAGCAGTTCTTC. Residues: CASSFASGTLNGNEQFF. This chain links TRBV7-9 with TRBJ2-1; the D gene could be TRBD1 or TRBD2 (5 bases each). Germline CDR1 is SEHNR and CDR2 is FQNEAQ (reference sequence). The CDR3 runs 17 residues. V was pared by 3 bases and J by 7 bases, with 22 bases between.

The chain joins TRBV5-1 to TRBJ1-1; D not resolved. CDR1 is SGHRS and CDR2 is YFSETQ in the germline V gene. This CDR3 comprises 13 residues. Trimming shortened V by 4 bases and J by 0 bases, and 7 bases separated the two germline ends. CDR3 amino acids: CASSPYMNTEAFF. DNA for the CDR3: TGCGCCAGCAGCCCGTATATGAACACTGAAGCTTTCTTT. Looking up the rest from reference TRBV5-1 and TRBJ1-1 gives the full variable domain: KAGVTQTPRYLIKTRGQQVTLSCSPISGHRSVSWYQQTPGQGLQFLFEYFSETQRNKGNFPGRFSGRQFSNSRSEMNVSTLELGDSALYLCASSPYMNTEAFFGQGTRLTVV.

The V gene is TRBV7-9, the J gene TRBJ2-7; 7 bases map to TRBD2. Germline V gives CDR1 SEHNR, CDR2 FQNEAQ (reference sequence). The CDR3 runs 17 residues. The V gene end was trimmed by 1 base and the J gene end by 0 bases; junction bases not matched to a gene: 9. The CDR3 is CASSLGASSGSSYEQYF. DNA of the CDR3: TGTGCCAGCAGCTTAGGGGCATCTAGCGGTAGCTCCTACGAGCAGTACTTC.

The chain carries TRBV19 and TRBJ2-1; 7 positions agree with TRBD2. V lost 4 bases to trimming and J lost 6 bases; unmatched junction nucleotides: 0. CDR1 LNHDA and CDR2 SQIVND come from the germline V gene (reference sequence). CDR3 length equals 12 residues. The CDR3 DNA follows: TGTGCCAGTAGTACTAGCGGCAATGAGCAGTTCTTC. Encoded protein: CASSTSGNEQFF.

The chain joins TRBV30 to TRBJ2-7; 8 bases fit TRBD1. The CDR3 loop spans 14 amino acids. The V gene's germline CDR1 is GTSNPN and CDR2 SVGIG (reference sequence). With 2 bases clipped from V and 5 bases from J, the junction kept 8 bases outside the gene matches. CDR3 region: CAWSPLRQGNEQYF. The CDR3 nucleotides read TGTGCCTGGAGTCCCCTTAGACAGGGGAACGAGCAGTACTTC.

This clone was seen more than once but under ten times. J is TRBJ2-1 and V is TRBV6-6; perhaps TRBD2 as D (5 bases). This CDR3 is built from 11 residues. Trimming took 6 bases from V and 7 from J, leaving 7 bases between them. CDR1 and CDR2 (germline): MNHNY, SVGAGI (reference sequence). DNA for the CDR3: TGTGCCAGCAGGAGAGGGAATGAGCAGTTCTTC. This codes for CASRRGNEQFF.

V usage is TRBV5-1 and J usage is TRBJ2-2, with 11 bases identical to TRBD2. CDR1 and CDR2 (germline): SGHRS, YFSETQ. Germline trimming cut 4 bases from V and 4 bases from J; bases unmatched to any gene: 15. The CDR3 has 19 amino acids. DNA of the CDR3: TGCGCCAGCAGCCCGCTCTTTAGCGGGGGGGCCTGGGGCACCGGGGAGCTGTTTTTT. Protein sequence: CASSPLFSGGAWGTGELFF.

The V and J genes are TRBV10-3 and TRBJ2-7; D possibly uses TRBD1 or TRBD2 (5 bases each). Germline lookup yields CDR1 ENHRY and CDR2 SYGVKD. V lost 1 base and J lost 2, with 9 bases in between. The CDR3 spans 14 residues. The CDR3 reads CAISEWDRTYEQYF. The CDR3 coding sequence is TGTGCCATCAGTGAGTGGGACCGAACCTACGAGCAGTACTTC.

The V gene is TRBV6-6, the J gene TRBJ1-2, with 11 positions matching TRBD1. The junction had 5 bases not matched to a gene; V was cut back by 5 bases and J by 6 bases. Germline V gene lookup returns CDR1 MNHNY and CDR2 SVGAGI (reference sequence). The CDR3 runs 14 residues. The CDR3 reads CASSRGQGVDGYTF. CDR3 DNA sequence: TGTGCCAGCAGTCGGGGACAGGGGGTTGATGGCTACACCTTC.

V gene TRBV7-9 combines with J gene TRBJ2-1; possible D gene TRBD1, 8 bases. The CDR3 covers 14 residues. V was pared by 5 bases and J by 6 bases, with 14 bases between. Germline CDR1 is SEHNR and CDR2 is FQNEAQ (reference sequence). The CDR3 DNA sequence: TGTGCCAGCAGCCCAGCGGGACAGGCCAATGAGCAGTTCTTC. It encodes CASSPAGQANEQFF.

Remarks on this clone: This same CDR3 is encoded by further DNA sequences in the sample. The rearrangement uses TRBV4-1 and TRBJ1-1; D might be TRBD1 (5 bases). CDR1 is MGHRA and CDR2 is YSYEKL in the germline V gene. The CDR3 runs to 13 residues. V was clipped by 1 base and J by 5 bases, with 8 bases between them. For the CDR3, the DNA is TGCGCCAGCAGCCAAGTGGGGGGGACTGAAGCTTTCTTT. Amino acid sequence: CASSQVGGTEAFF.

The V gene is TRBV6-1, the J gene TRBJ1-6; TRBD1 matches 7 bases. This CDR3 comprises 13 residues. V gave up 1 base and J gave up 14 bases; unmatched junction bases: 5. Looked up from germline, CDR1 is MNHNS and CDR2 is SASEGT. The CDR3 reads CASSEGNRGTLHF. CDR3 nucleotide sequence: TGTGCCAGCAGTGAAGGGAACAGGGGCACCCTCCACTTT.

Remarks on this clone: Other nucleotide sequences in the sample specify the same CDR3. The CDR3 reads CAWSVPTGKLYSNQPQHF. The CDR3 DNA sequence: TGTGCCTGGAGTGTTCCGACAGGGAAGTTATATAGCAATCAGCCCCAGCATTTT. The chain has TRBV30 and TRBJ1-5, with 7 bases matching TRBD1. The length of the CDR3 is 18 residues. V trimming: 0 bases; J trimming: 0 bases; junction bases outside the gene matches: 11. The germline V gene encodes CDR1 GTSNPN and CDR2 SVGIG (reference sequence).

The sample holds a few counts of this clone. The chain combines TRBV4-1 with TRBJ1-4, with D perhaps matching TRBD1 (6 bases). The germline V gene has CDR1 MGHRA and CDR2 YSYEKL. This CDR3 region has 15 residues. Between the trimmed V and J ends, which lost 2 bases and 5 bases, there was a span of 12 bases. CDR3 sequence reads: CASSQPDRSNEKLFF. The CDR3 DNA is TGCGCCAGCAGCCAACCTGACAGGTCAAATGAAAAACTGTTTTTT.

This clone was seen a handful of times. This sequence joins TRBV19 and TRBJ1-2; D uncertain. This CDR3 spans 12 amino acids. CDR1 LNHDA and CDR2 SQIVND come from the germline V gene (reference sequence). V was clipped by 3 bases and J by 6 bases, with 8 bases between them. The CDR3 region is CASSMGSNGYTF. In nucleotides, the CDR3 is TGTGCCAGTAGTATGGGCAGCAATGGCTACACCTTC. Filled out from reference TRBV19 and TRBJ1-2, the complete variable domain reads DGGITQSPKYLFRKEGQNVTLSCEQNLNHDAMYWYRQDPGQGLRLIYYSQIVNDFQKGDIAEGYSVSREKKESFPLTVTSAQKNPTAFYLCASSMGSNGYTFGSGTRLTVV.